This T cell receptor beta chain was sequenced for a study of T cells in Graves' hyperthyroidism and ophthalmopathy. In this sample, this clonotype turned up many times. The antigen is not known. RNA transcripts gave rise to amplified TCR beta CDR3 regions. HTBI primers drove first-round RT-PCR of the TCR CDR3. TCRdb reanalysed the multiplex PCR reads using MiXCR and keeps one entry per CDR3 protein. The sample lists roughly 570,000 distinct CDR3 sequences, around 42% occurring once. This CDR3 contains 13 residues. Germline-derived CDR1 and CDR2 are SEHNR and FQNEAQ (reference sequence). V dropped 5 bases and J dropped 6 bases, with 14 bases sitting between them. Whole-study findings and limits: Most clonotypes expanded in thyroid above 0.001 were likewise present in blood.

Diagnoses were established using clinical symptoms, serum thyroxine and TRAb, thyroid ultrasound and orbital computed tomography. The chain uses TRBV7-9 and TRBJ2-7; unclear D gene. The material sequenced was peripheral blood or thyroid tissue (not recorded which). The source of this sequence is an adult woman with Graves' disease, either hyperthyroidism or ophthalmopathy (not recorded which). The CDR3 sequence is CASSPDGVGEQYF. The CDR3 DNA sequence: TGTGCCAGCAGCCCCGATGGGGTAGGCGAGCAGTACTTC.